One TCR beta chain is described in this entry. These data are taken from a study of T cell changes during pregnancy in multiple sclerosis. Data came from immunoSEQ multiplex PCR; TCRdb stores just in-frame clones and leaves some out. Found here are some 41,000 clones, roughly 87% of them singletons; the top ten hold 9% to 10%. The origin of this receptor is a female donor with multiple sclerosis, enrolled in a pregnancy study. The source material was CD8+ T cells from peripheral blood mononuclear cells, sampled in the first trimester of pregnancy.

CDR3 amino acids: CASKGDRVGGELFF. CDR3 bases: TGCGCCAGCAAGGGGGACAGGGTAGGGGGGGAGCTGTTTTTT. This chain joins TRBV4-3 and TRBJ2-2, with 9 bases lining up with TRBD1. J was trimmed by 8 bases and V by 7 bases; bases with no gene match: 8. The CDR3 consists of 14 residues. Looked up from germline, CDR1 is LGHNA and CDR2 is YSLEER.